These 27 T cell receptor beta chains originate from one sample sequenced in a study of T-cell reconstitution after alpha-beta-depleted transplantation in children. Preparation of the TCRbeta library was carried out with unique molecular identifiers. TCRdb reprocessed the PCR reads via MiXCR and lists one record per CDR3 protein. The data hold tens of thousands of distinct CDR3 sequences, with 5.8% observed a single time. This sample comprised PBMCs, mostly from graft donor cells, obtained 60 days after TCRalphabeta/CD19-depleted stem cell transplant. The receptor set was obtained from a female patient aged 2 to 10 who had a stem cell transplant for aplastic anemia, so the T cells may come from the graft donor.

There are many counts of this clonotype. The V gene is TRBV6-2 or TRBV6-3, the J gene TRBJ1-6; D not resolved. CDR1 MNHEY and CDR2 SVGEGT come from the germline V gene. Trimming took off 1 base at V and 11 bases at J, with 6 bases between the two ends. The CDR3 covers 12 residues. The CDR3, as DNA: TGTGCCAGCAGTTACTTCGCGGCACCCCTCCACTTT. It encodes CASSYFAAPLHF.

In its sample, this clonotype was seen many times. The V and J genes are TRBV12-3 or TRBV12-4 and TRBJ2-7; 10 nucleotides agree with TRBD1. The trim removed 6 bases at V and 3 bases at J, leaving 11 bases unmatched. The CDR3 spans 16 residues. The CDR3 coding sequence is TGTGCCAGCAGCTGGGACAGGGGAGGACAGGGCTACGAGCAGTACTTC. Its protein is CASSWDRGGQGYEQYF.

J is TRBJ2-5 and V is TRBV7-9; no reliable D call. Germline values: CDR1 SEHNR, CDR2 FQNEAQ (reference sequence). The germline V and J ends were trimmed by 3 bases and 5 bases, with 10 bases remaining between them. This CDR3 is 13 amino acids long. The CDR3 spells CASSFWAWETQYF. CDR3 DNA sequence: TGTGCCAGCAGCTTTTGGGCCTGGGAGACCCAGTACTTC.

Ten or more counts support this clonotype. The CDR3 nucleotides read TGTGCCAGCAGTGACATGATGCACAGGGTTTCTGAGCAGTTCTTC. This codes for CASSDMMHRVSEQFF. V is TRBV25-1 and J is TRBJ2-1, with D possibly matching TRBD1 (6 bases). V gave up 3 bases and J gave up 9 bases, with 18 bases separating them. This CDR3 comprises 15 residues. The germline V gene has CDR1 MGHDK and CDR2 SYGVNS.

This clonotype was seen at least ten times. The rearrangement uses TRBV5-1 and TRBJ2-1; D possibly corresponds to TRBD2 (6 bases). Germline lookup yields CDR1 SGHRS and CDR2 YFSETQ. V dropped 5 bases and J dropped 0 bases, with 12 bases sitting between them. This CDR3 spans 15 amino acids. The CDR3 loop is CASRNSGNSYNEQFF. The CDR3 DNA reads as TGCGCCAGCAGAAATAGCGGAAACTCCTACAATGAGCAGTTCTTC.

This clonotype was recorded at least ten times. The gene calls are TRBV6-5 and TRBJ2-7; D possibly matches TRBD1 or TRBD2 (5 bases each). V was pared by 2 bases and J by 0 bases, with 11 bases between. This CDR3 contains 15 residues. Germline V gene lookup returns CDR1 MNHEY and CDR2 SVGAGI. Here the CDR3 DNA reads TGTGCCAGCAGTTACGAGGGGATTCACTCCTACGAGCAGTACTTC. Its protein product is CASSYEGIHSYEQYF.

This clonotype was counted many times. The V gene is TRBV20-1, the J gene TRBJ2-1; 12 positions agree with TRBD2. The CDR3 length is 15 residues. J gave up 7 bases and V 2 bases, and 6 bases lay outside the gene matches. Looked up from germline, CDR1 is DFQATT and CDR2 is SNEGSKA (reference sequence). The CDR3 region is CSARKGLAGVNEQFF. The CDR3 DNA reads TGCAGTGCTAGAAAGGGACTAGCGGGCGTGAATGAGCAGTTCTTC.

This clonotype was observed at least ten times. V usage is TRBV6-5 and J usage is TRBJ2-3, with D hard to call. The germline V gene has CDR1 MNHEY and CDR2 SVGAGI. This CDR3 has 14 amino acids. The ends were cut back, 0 bases at V and 4 bases at J, with 8 bases in the middle. Here the CDR3 reads CASSYSIGADTQYF. The DNA of the CDR3 is TGTGCCAGCAGTTACTCGATTGGGGCAGATACGCAGTATTTT.

This clonotype was observed many times. This CDR3 is CASRMRSSGIIYEQYV. The CDR3 DNA reads as TGTGCCAGCCGGATGCGGTCTAGCGGGATAATTTACGAGCAGTACGTC. The V gene is TRBV6-1, the J gene TRBJ2-7; 9 nucleotides line up with TRBD2. There are 16 residues in the CDR3. Germline CDR1 reads MNHNS; CDR2 reads SASEGT. V trimming: 8 bases; J trimming: 4 bases; junction bases outside the gene matches: 15.

The V gene is TRBV4-1, the J gene TRBJ2-1, with a tentative D call TRBD1 (5 bases). V dropped 3 bases and J dropped 3 bases, with 15 bases sitting between them. The CDR3 totals 16 residues. Germline-derived CDR1 and CDR2 are MGHRA and YSYEKL. CDR3 amino acids: CASSQEDSPNYNEQFF. The CDR3 DNA follows: TGCGCCAGCAGCCAGGAAGACAGCCCTAACTACAATGAGCAGTTCTTC.

This clonotype was seen ten or more times. The chain recombines TRBV28 with TRBJ2-1, with 9 bases matching TRBD1. The CDR3 consists of 16 residues. The J segment lost 8 bases and the V segment lost 3 bases, leaving 11 bases of the junction unmatched. Germline loops: CDR1 MDHEN, CDR2 SYDVKM. CDR3: CASSFLGQGRRYEQFF. For the CDR3, the DNA is TGTGCCAGCAGTTTTCTGGGACAGGGACGTAGGTATGAGCAGTTCTTC.

For this clonotype: This may be a read error: a much more frequent sequence differs by one nucleotide. V usage is TRBV20-1 and J usage is TRBJ2-1, with 9 nucleotides matching TRBD2. CDR3 length: 16 residues. Germline V gene data show CDR1 as DFQATT and CDR2 as SNEGSKA (reference sequence). The junction had 12 bases not matched to a gene; V was cut back by 5 bases and J by 4 bases. The CDR3 DNA follows: TGCAGTGCTGCAACGGGTCGCGGGAGGGGTTACAATGAGCAGTTCTTC. Amino acids: CSAATGRGRGYNEQFF.

This clonotype was counted many times. This rearrangement joins TRBV9 to TRBJ1-2, with a possible D match to TRBD1 (6 bases). Trimming shortened V by 0 bases and J by 7 bases, and 10 bases separated the two germline ends. The CDR3 extends over 13 amino acids. From germline, CDR1 is SGDLS and CDR2 YYNGEE. This CDR3 reads CASSVGGAFGYTF. The CDR3 nucleotides are TGTGCCAGCAGCGTAGGGGGGGCTTTTGGCTACACCTTC.

This chain connects TRBV6-6 to TRBJ1-1; TRBD1 matches 7 bases. V lost 5 bases and J lost 2; bases outside the gene matches: 8. CDR1 MNHNY and CDR2 SVGAGI come from the germline V gene (reference sequence). CDR3 size: 15 residues. In DNA, the CDR3 is TGTGCCAGCAGTCGAACGACAGGGACCAACACTGAAGCTTTCTTT. Amino acid sequence: CASSRTTGTNTEAFF.

This clonotype was observed many times. This chain uses TRBV30 with TRBJ1-5, with D tentatively TRBD1 (5 bases). CDR3 length: 14 amino acids. Germline lookup yields CDR1 GTSNPN and CDR2 SVGIG (reference sequence). Trimming removed 1 base from V and 5 bases from J, with 12 bases in between. CDR3 DNA: TGTGCCTGGAGTGACAGGTCCTCCTATCAGCCCCAGCATTTT. This codes for CAWSDRSSYQPQHF. Filled out from reference TRBV30 and TRBJ1-5, the complete variable domain reads SQTIHQWPATLVQPVGSPLSLECTVEGTSNPNLYWYRQAAGRGLQLLFYSVGIGQISSEVPQNLSASRPQDRQFILSSKKLLLSDSGFYLCAWSDRSSYQPQHFGDGTRLSIL.

At least ten counts were recorded for this clonotype. The J gene is TRBJ2-6, the V gene TRBV5-4, with TRBD2 as a possible D gene (6 bases). Trimming cost V 0 bases and J 2 bases, with 12 bases left between them. The V gene's germline CDR1 is SGHNT and CDR2 YYREEE (reference sequence). There are 17 residues in the CDR3. The chain's CDR3 is CASSLDGGGTGANVLTF. In nucleotides, the CDR3 is TGTGCCAGCAGCTTGGACGGTGGGGGGACTGGGGCCAACGTCCTGACTTTC.

In regard to this clonotype: A much larger clonotype is one base distant, so this may be a read error. The V and J genes are TRBV20-1 and TRBJ2-7; D perhaps matches TRBD2 (7 bases). Germline V CDR1 and CDR2: DFQATT, SNEGSKA (reference sequence). The CDR3 runs to 16 residues. The CDR3 here is CSASPGGGYSSYDQYF. CDR3 coding DNA: TGCAGTGCATCACCGGGGGGCGGCTACTCCTCCTACGATCAGTACTTC.

This clonotype was counted at least ten times. The chain uses TRBV6-5 and TRBJ2-3; unclear D gene. CDR3 length: 14 residues. Germline assignment: CDR1 MNHEY and CDR2 SVGAGI. Trimming stripped 6 bases from V and 2 bases from J, with 12 bases between. The CDR3 is CASRRWESTDTQYF. The DNA of the CDR3 is TGTGCCAGCAGAAGATGGGAATCCACAGATACGCAGTATTTT.

The table lists this clonotype with a few counts. This chain links TRBV30 with TRBJ1-2; D is possibly TRBD1 (5 bases). V was pared by 1 base and J by 13 bases, with 13 bases between. The CDR3 runs 11 residues. Germline values: CDR1 GTSNPN, CDR2 SVGIG (reference sequence). CDR3 bases: TGTGCCTGGAGTGCTTTGACAGAGACCACCTTC. Residues: CAWSALTETTF.

This clonotype was observed many times. The chain couples TRBV20-1 to TRBJ1-1; 8 bases line up with TRBD1. The junction had 3 bases not matched to a gene; V was cut back by 0 bases and J by 3 bases. CDR1 DFQATT and CDR2 SNEGSKA come from the germline V gene (reference sequence). The CDR3 totals 14 residues. As DNA, the CDR3 is TGCAGTGCTAGAGATGGACAGGGCTACACTGAAGCTTTCTTT. The encoded protein is CSARDGQGYTEAFF.

This clonotype was observed at least ten times. The chain links TRBV6-7 to TRBJ1-1; TRBD1 agrees at 9 bases. TRBV6-7 is annotated as an ORF whose role is uncertain. Trimming at V came to 4 bases and at J to 4 bases, leaving 7 bases not matched to a gene. The CDR3 has 15 amino acids. The CDR3 DNA follows: TGTGCCAGCAGTTGGGGACAGGGTGCGTTCACTGAAGCTTTCTTT. Encoded protein: CASSWGQGAFTEAFF.

This clonotype has a count of ten or more. The V gene is TRBV6-5, the J gene TRBJ1-1; TRBD1 matches 8 bases. The CDR3 loop spans 16 amino acids. V was pared by 6 bases and J by 1 base, with 10 bases of the junction left unmatched. Germline lookup yields CDR1 MNHEY and CDR2 SVGAGI. For the CDR3, the DNA is TGTGCCAGCAGGAATCAGCACAGGGGGAGGAACACTGAAGCTTTCTTT. Translating gives CASRNQHRGRNTEAFF.

Many counts were recorded for this clonotype. The V and J genes are TRBV11-2 and TRBJ2-3, with TRBD2 as a possible D gene (7 bases). The CDR3 has 14 residues. CDR1 and CDR2 from the germline V gene are SGHAT and FQNNGV. V was clipped by 8 bases and J by 1 base, with 13 bases between them. The CDR3 loop reads CASAGAWGTDTQYF. DNA of the CDR3: TGTGCCAGCGCGGGGGCATGGGGCACAGATACGCAGTATTTT.

This clonotype appeared many times. The gene calls are TRBV4-2 and TRBJ2-1; maybe TRBD2 (6 bases). CDR3 length: 15 residues. V was pared by 1 base and J by 0 bases, with 7 bases between. The germline V gene encodes CDR1 LGHNA and CDR2 YNFKEQ. The CDR3 reads CASSQGTNSYNEQFF. For the CDR3, the DNA is TGTGCCAGCAGCCAAGGGACTAACTCCTACAATGAGCAGTTCTTC.

Many counts were recorded for this clonotype. This chain connects TRBV12-3 or TRBV12-4 to TRBJ1-5; D not resolved. V was shortened by 3 bases and J by 2 bases, with 11 bases between the two germline ends. This CDR3 has 15 amino acids. DNA for the CDR3: TGTGCCAGCAGTTTTACTGGGTCGCGCAATCAGCCCCAGCATTTT. As protein: CASSFTGSRNQPQHF.

This clonotype was observed many times. This chain links TRBV11-2 with TRBJ2-7; D is undetermined. CDR3 length equals 14 residues. CDR1 and CDR2 (germline): SGHAT, FQNNGV. V lost 2 bases and J lost 2, with 10 bases in between. DNA for the CDR3: TGTGCCAGCAGCTTAAGGCCGTCCACCTACGAGCAGTACTTC. This codes for CASSLRPSTYEQYF.

This clonotype was observed many times. V gene TRBV9 combines with J gene TRBJ2-3; the D is unclear. Germline V gives CDR1 SGDLS, CDR2 YYNGEE. The CDR3 length is 13 residues. V was trimmed by 0 bases and J by 6 bases, leaving 8 bases between them. CDR3 sequence reads: CASSVETRDTQYF. The CDR3 DNA sequence: TGTGCCAGCAGCGTAGAAACTCGCGATACGCAGTATTTT.